Below are 22 T cell receptor beta chains sequenced from a single sample in a study of identical twins. TCRdb reprocessed the 5' RACE reads with MiXCR, giving one entry per CDR3 protein. The sample lists some 1,600,000 distinct CDR3 sequences, more than 30% occurring once. Sample: cord blood. The receptors shown here come from a newborn girl in good health.

The chain links TRBV6-1 to TRBJ1-5; D not certain. The CDR3 totals 14 residues. Per the germline V gene, CDR1 is MNHNS and CDR2 is SASEGT. V was shortened by 3 bases and J by 0 bases, with 6 bases between the two germline ends. The CDR3 nucleotides read TGTGCCAGCAGTGATTACTATAGCAATCAGCCCCAGCATTTT. Translation gives CASSDYYSNQPQHF.

This clonotype came up a few times. The chain links TRBV12-3 or TRBV12-4 to TRBJ1-5; 8 bases map to TRBD1. The CDR3 sequence is 14 residues long. Trimming took 4 bases from V and 7 from J; bases not matched to a gene: 6. The CDR3 DNA is TGTGCCAGCAGTTCCGACAGGGGACTCCAGCCCCAGCATTTT. Encoded protein: CASSSDRGLQPQHF.

This chain uses TRBV4-2 with TRBJ2-1, with 12 bases fitting TRBD2. The CDR3 totals 18 residues. The junction had 12 bases not matched to a gene; V was cut back by 1 base and J by 8 bases. Per germline, CDR1 LGHNA and CDR2 YNFKEQ. The CDR3 sequence: CASSQVFGPSGGADEQFF. Written as DNA, the CDR3 is TGTGCCAGCAGCCAAGTGTTTGGTCCTAGCGGGGGGGCGGATGAGCAGTTCTTC.

J is TRBJ1-5 and V is TRBV27; no clear D. Germline V gene lookup returns CDR1 MNHEY and CDR2 SMNVEV (reference sequence). This CDR3 has 17 residues. The V end was cut by 3 bases, the J end by 5 bases, with 20 bases between. In DNA form, the CDR3 reads TGTGCCAGCAGTTTCCAAAACCCGGCAGTTTGGTATCAGCCCCAGCATTTT. This encodes CASSFQNPAVWYQPQHF.

This clonotype was counted once. DNA of the CDR3: TGTGCCAGCAGCTTAATGGGAGACAGGGGAACCGGGGAGCTGTTTTTT. Amino acid sequence: CASSLMGDRGTGELFF. The gene calls are TRBV11-2 and TRBJ2-2; 8 bases match TRBD1. This CDR3 spans 16 amino acids. V was clipped by 2 bases and J by 5 bases; unmatched bases: 7. From germline, CDR1 is SGHAT and CDR2 FQNNGV.

J is TRBJ2-1 and V is TRBV3-1, with D tentatively TRBD2 (6 bases). From germline, CDR1 is LGHDT and CDR2 YNNKEL (reference sequence). The CDR3 has 16 amino acids. Between the trimmed V and J ends, which lost 6 bases and 0 bases, there was a span of 15 bases. CDR3 sequence (DNA): TGTGCCAGCAGTCGTTTCCGGGGGTCCTCCTACAATGAGCAGTTCTTC. Amino acids: CASSRFRGSSYNEQFF.

The V call is TRBV11-2, the J call TRBJ1-1, with TRBD1 as a possible D gene (6 bases). V was cut by 5 bases and J by 7 bases, with 14 bases left in between. Germline-derived CDR1 and CDR2 are SGHAT and FQNNGV. This CDR3 spans 13 amino acids. This CDR3 is CASSVTRQDEAFF. CDR3 sequence (DNA): TGTGCCAGCAGCGTAACCCGACAGGATGAAGCTTTCTTT.

There are many counts of this clonotype. This chain links TRBV4-1 with TRBJ2-1; D is perhaps TRBD2 (5 bases). Trimming removed 4 bases from V and 7 bases from J, with 17 bases in between. Germline V gene sequence: CDR1 MGHRA, CDR2 YSYEKL. The CDR3 spans 15 residues. The CDR3 DNA is TGCGCCAGCAGCCCAGGCTCACTCGGGGTTAATGAGCAGTTCTTC. Translation gives CASSPGSLGVNEQFF.

At least ten counts were recorded for this clonotype. The genes are TRBV6-5 and TRBJ1-4, with 11 bases lining up with TRBD1. With V trimmed by 6 bases and J by 6 bases, 3 bases remained unmatched. Germline V lookup: CDR1 MNHEY, CDR2 SVGAGI. The CDR3 has 14 amino acids. The CDR3 bases are TGTGCCAGCAGCTGGACAGGGGGCGATGAAAAACTGTTTTTT. This translates into CASSWTGGDEKLFF.

This clonotype was counted only a few times. The gene calls are TRBV4-1 and TRBJ2-1; 11 bases are a match to TRBD1. This CDR3 has 17 amino acids. Germline CDR1 MGHRA, CDR2 YSYEKL. V lost 2 bases to trimming and J lost 4 bases; unmatched junction nucleotides: 7. This chain's CDR3 is CASSQRDRGAVYNEQFF. CDR3 sequence (DNA): TGCGCCAGCAGCCAAAGGGACAGGGGGGCCGTATACAATGAGCAGTTCTTC.

J is TRBJ2-1 and V is TRBV20-1; 16 bases align to TRBD2. Germline-derived CDR1 and CDR2 are DFQATT and SNEGSKA (reference sequence). The CDR3 covers 16 residues. V gave up 5 bases and J gave up 8 bases; unmatched junction bases: 9. The CDR3 nucleotides read TGCAGTGCTCCGGGACTAGCGGGAGGGGGAATCCATGAGCAGTTCTTC. Translated, it gives CSAPGLAGGGIHEQFF.

This clonotype turned up a few times. V is TRBV6-6 and J is TRBJ2-3; TRBD2 matches at 13 bases. The germline V gene has CDR1 MNHNY and CDR2 SVGAGI (reference sequence). Germline trimming cut 5 bases from V and 2 bases from J; bases unmatched to any gene: 7. There are 17 residues in the CDR3. CDR3 sequence reads: CASSTHTSGRATDTQYF. CDR3 DNA sequence: TGTGCCAGCAGTACCCACACTAGCGGGAGGGCCACAGATACGCAGTATTTT.

The CDR3 here is CSPLLGGDTQYF. The CDR3 coding sequence is TGCAGTCCCCTCCTCGGGGGAGATACGCAGTATTTT. The chain joins TRBV20-1 to TRBJ2-3; D perhaps matches TRBD2 (6 bases). The CDR3 sequence is 12 residues long. CDR1 and CDR2 from the germline V gene are DFQATT and SNEGSKA (reference sequence). The V gene lost 8 bases and the J gene lost 5 bases, with 14 bases spanning the gap.

This clonotype was seen a few times. The chain recombines TRBV1 with TRBJ2-7. TRBV1 is a documented pseudogene. The CDR3 is 12 residues long. In DNA form, the CDR3 reads TGCACCAGCAGCCAAGAGGGATACGAGCAGTACTTC. Translated, it gives CTSSQEGYEQYF.

The chain joins TRBV5-1 to TRBJ2-7; 11 positions match TRBD1. There are 16 residues in the CDR3. The V and J ends lost 1 base and 3 bases, in that order; junction bases with no gene match: 6. Germline CDR1 SGHRS, CDR2 YFSETQ. DNA of the CDR3: TGCGCCAGCAGCTTGTGGTTCGGGACAGGGGGCTACGAGCAGTACTTC. Amino acids: CASSLWFGTGGYEQYF.

This clonotype occurred many times. CDR3 region: CSARDYGSSQETQYF. The CDR3 DNA follows: TGCAGTGCTAGAGATTATGGTTCCTCCCAAGAGACCCAGTACTTC. The V call is TRBV20-1, the J call TRBJ2-5, with unresolved D. Deletions cut 0 bases from V and 1 base from J, with 12 bases between. The CDR3 totals 15 residues. Germline lookup yields CDR1 DFQATT and CDR2 SNEGSKA (reference sequence).

Only one count was recorded for this clonotype. The chain couples TRBV12-3 or TRBV12-4 to TRBJ1-1; TRBD1 aligns across 7 bases. The CDR3 contains 15 residues. Trimming at V came to 7 bases and at J to 2 bases, leaving 10 bases not matched to a gene. CDR3 loop: CASTADRRINTEAFF. CDR3 DNA: TGTGCCAGCACCGCGGACAGGAGGATAAACACTGAAGCTTTCTTT.

This clonotype was counted between two and nine times. The chain employs TRBV15 and TRBJ2-1; D unclear. Germline V gene data show CDR1 as LNHNV and CDR2 as YYDKDF (reference sequence). This CDR3 spans 12 amino acids. V was trimmed by 3 bases and J by 6 bases, leaving 6 bases between them. The CDR3 spells CATSSDLNEQFF. The CDR3 region has the DNA TGTGCCACCAGCAGCGACCTCAATGAGCAGTTCTTC.

This clonotype has just a few counts. V usage is TRBV25-1 and J usage is TRBJ2-6, with unresolved D. V gave up 5 bases and J gave up 4 bases, with 12 bases separating them. The germline gives CDR1 MGHDK, CDR2 SYGVNS. The CDR3 is 15 amino acids. The CDR3 nucleotides read TGTGCCAGCAGTCTCTCCCCCCTGGGGGCCAACGTCCTGACTTTC. Protein sequence: CASSLSPLGANVLTF.

J is TRBJ1-2 and V is TRBV27; 8 bases align to TRBD1. This CDR3 is built from 13 residues. Germline-derived CDR1 and CDR2 are MNHEY and SMNVEV (reference sequence). Trimming removed 1 base from V and 9 bases from J; junction bases left unmatched: 4. The CDR3 loop is CASSLWDRRSYTF. The DNA for the CDR3 is TGTGCCAGCAGTTTATGGGACAGGAGGAGCTACACCTTC.

This clonotype appeared once. CDR3 DNA sequence: TGTGCCAGCAGTGAATGGTCAGCAGCAACTAATGAAAAACTGTTTTTT. Its translation: CASSEWSAATNEKLFF. The chain is built from TRBV6-1 and TRBJ1-4; D unresolved. CDR1 and CDR2 from the germline V gene are MNHNS and SASEGT. The V end was cut by 2 bases, the J end by 0 bases, with 10 bases between. The CDR3 spans 16 residues.

This clonotype was recorded a few times. The genes are TRBV9 and TRBJ2-1, with D possibly TRBD2 on 5 matching bases. Trimming cost V 0 bases and J 7 bases, with 14 bases left between them. This CDR3 is built from 15 residues. The V gene's germline CDR1 is SGDLS and CDR2 YYNGEE. This chain's CDR3 is CASSVVGVPRNEQFF. In DNA, the CDR3 is TGTGCCAGCAGCGTAGTGGGAGTGCCGAGGAATGAGCAGTTCTTC.